This T cell receptor beta chain came from a study of blood T cells in healthy people across ages. V lost 0 bases and J lost 5, with 8 bases in between. The germline V gene encodes CDR1 GTSNPN and CDR2 SVGIG (reference sequence). The CDR3 is made up of 12 amino acids. The use of a sample-barcoded 5' primer and a J-beta primer mix characterized a second PCR of about 7 to 12 cycles. A single record per CDR3 protein comes from TCRdb applying MiXCR to the 5' RACE reads. Here the sample spans some 1.8 million distinct CDR3 sequences, around 40% being singletons. Ten milliliters of peripheral blood were drawn from each donor into EDTA-treated tubes. The sample holds a few counts of this clonotype. Its antigen is unidentified. Study-level results: A strong correlation was seen between TCR beta diversity and naive T cell percentage.

The sequence derives from a human donor in good health. The sequenced sample was blood. The rearrangement joins TRBV30 to TRBJ2-7; tentatively, D is TRBD2 (5 bases). The CDR3 loop reads CAWSVHGNEQYF. In DNA, the CDR3 is TGTGCCTGGAGTGTACACGGGAACGAGCAGTACTTC.